Included here is one T cell receptor beta chain sequence, with context. Trimming left V 5 bases short and J 6 bases short, with 19 bases between. This CDR3 is built from 15 residues. Germline V CDR1 and CDR2: SGHAT, FQNNGV. This entry belongs to a study of blood T cell repertoires in COVID-19. Overall study context: Italy, Spain and the United States were the sources of the convalescent and acute COVID-19 samples. Nucleic acid was either cDNA or gDNA, and it came from T cells, B-cell-depleted T cells, or PBMCs.

Under the authors' procedure: Counts of nucleated cells, estimated from reference gene primer amplification, were obtained. Here immunoSEQ multiplex PCR was the method, and the copy in TCRdb shows in-frame clones only, minus some. V and J calls and clone size follow that table, whereas D and trimming were derived from the DNA. The table has a few hundred thousand clones, roughly 88% seen once. V is TRBV11-2 and J is TRBJ1-1; D might be TRBD1 (5 bases). The origin of this receptor is a woman aged 70-85 years with acute or convalescent COVID-19. Sequences were obtained from peripheral blood. The CDR3 region has the DNA TGTGCCAGCAGCCTCCACCCAGGGATCTCGGCTGAAGCTTTCTTT. Translated, it gives CASSLHPGISAEAFF.